Listed here is a single T cell receptor beta chain. Original processing notes: Nucleated cell number was recorded as an estimate derived from reference gene primer amplification. The data were produced by immunoSEQ multiplex PCR, yet TCRdb's version contains in-frame clones alone and is incomplete. The V and J calls and clone size are taken from that table; D and trimming were inferred from the DNA. The sample records about 20,000 clones, about 86% being singletons. These data originate in a study of blood T cell repertoires in COVID-19. Overall study context: The United States, Italy and Spain were the sources of the acute and convalescent COVID-19 samples. PBMCs, B-cell-depleted T cells, or T cells provided the cDNA or gDNA that made up the material.

The length of the CDR3 is 15 residues. V lost 6 bases to trimming and J lost 4 bases; unmatched junction nucleotides: 7. Germline CDR1 is MDHEN and CDR2 is SYDVKM. The chain employs TRBV28 and TRBJ2-5; the match to TRBD2 covers 11 bases. Specimen: peripheral blood. The sequence came from a human donor in a cohort sampled during active COVID-19. The CDR3 is CASSRGLAERETQYF. CDR3 nucleotides: TGTGCCAGCAGCCGGGGACTAGCGGAGAGAGAGACCCAGTACTTC.